These 22 T cell receptor beta chains share one sample of origin, sequenced in a study of post-analysis software for immune sequencing data. Study-wide findings and caveats: Included in a set of roughly five TRBV segments more frequent in patients than controls were TRBV5-6, TRBV5-1 and TRBV20-1.

No cognate antigen is known for these TCRs. Unique-molecular-identifier-tagged TCR beta cDNA libraries were used. MiXCR, run by TCRdb on the PCR reads, gives a single entry per CDR3 protein. The repertoire consists of roughly 600,000 distinct CDR3 sequences, with roughly 47% occurring once and the leading ten covering roughly 1.7%. Sample: blood. The receptors come from a girl aged 10 to 17 with multiple sclerosis.

This clonotype was seen only a few times. The CDR3 region is CASRPGTDPYGYTF. The DNA of the CDR3 is TGTGCCAGCAGGCCCGGGACAGACCCCTATGGCTACACCTTC. V gene TRBV12-3 or TRBV12-4 combines with J gene TRBJ1-2; TRBD1 matches 7 bases. J lost 4 bases, V lost 6 bases, and 8 bases had no gene match. CDR3 size: 14 residues.

This clonotype showed up many times. V gene TRBV9 combines with J gene TRBJ2-7, with TRBD1 matching 10 bases. This CDR3 comprises 15 residues. Per the germline V gene, CDR1 is SGDLS and CDR2 is YYNGEE. V lost 4 bases to trimming and J lost 0 bases; unmatched junction nucleotides: 4. For the CDR3, the DNA is TGTGCCAGCAGCAGGGGACAGGGGCCCTCCTACGAGCAGTACTTC. The encoded protein is CASSRGQGPSYEQYF.

This clonotype appeared a few times. The chain carries TRBV3-1 and TRBJ2-1; D uncertain. Deletions cut 4 bases from V and 8 bases from J, with 9 bases between. Germline CDR1 is LGHDT and CDR2 is YNNKEL (reference sequence). This CDR3 contains 12 residues. Here the CDR3 DNA reads TGTGCCAGCAGCCGGGCCGGCGATGAGCAGTTCTTC. Amino acids: CASSRAGDEQFF.

This clonotype was detected only once. The V and J genes are TRBV20-1 and TRBJ2-3, with 12 bases aligning to TRBD2. CDR1 and CDR2 from the germline V gene are DFQATT and SNEGSKA (reference sequence). V trimming: 3 bases; J trimming: 6 bases; junction bases outside the gene matches: 4. The CDR3 contains 14 residues. As DNA, the CDR3 is TGCAGTGCTAGGCTAGCGGGGGGGCAGGATACGCAGTATTTT. Amino acids: CSARLAGGQDTQYF.

The chain is built from TRBV20-1 and TRBJ2-1; 10 bases match TRBD2. This CDR3 contains 14 residues. Per germline, CDR1 DFQATT and CDR2 SNEGSKA (reference sequence). V trimming: 3 bases; J trimming: 6 bases; junction bases outside the gene matches: 5. CDR3 loop: CSASALAGVNEQFF. CDR3 DNA: TGCAGTGCTAGTGCCCTAGCGGGAGTCAATGAGCAGTTCTTC.

The V gene is TRBV12-3 or TRBV12-4, the J gene TRBJ2-6; 8 positions match TRBD1. This CDR3 is built from 18 residues. V dropped 6 bases and J dropped 1; count of bases not matched to a gene: 11. CDR3 sequence reads: CASRQRRQGTSGANVLTF. For the CDR3, the DNA is TGTGCCAGCAGACAACGTAGACAGGGGACTTCTGGGGCCAACGTCCTGACTTTC.

This chain uses TRBV29-1 with TRBJ1-2; D uncertain. V was shortened by 3 bases and J by 4 bases, with 24 bases between the two germline ends. Germline loops: CDR1 SQVTM, CDR2 ANQGSEA. There are 17 residues in the CDR3. The CDR3 is CSVEGVSPKNGGYGYTF. As DNA, the CDR3 is TGCAGCGTTGAGGGAGTGAGCCCCAAGAATGGAGGCTATGGCTACACCTTC. The full variable domain, completed using reference TRBV29-1 and TRBJ1-2, is SAVISQKPSRDICQRGTSLTIQCQVDSQVTMMFWYRQQPGQSLTLIATANQGSEATYESGFVIDKFPISRPNLTFSTLTVSNMSPEDSSIYLCSVEGVSPKNGGYGYTFGSGTRLTVV.

This clonotype was seen many times. The V call is TRBV29-1, the J call TRBJ2-7, with D unresolved. Per germline, CDR1 SQVTM and CDR2 ANQGSEA. This CDR3 contains 13 residues. Trimming took off 4 bases at V and 0 bases at J, with 10 bases between the two ends. For the CDR3, the DNA is TGCAGCGTTGCAGACTCGAGCTCCTACGAGCAGTACTTC. It encodes CSVADSSSYEQYF.

This chain connects TRBV5-6 to TRBJ2-7, with D hard to call. CDR1 SGHDT and CDR2 YYEEEE come from the germline V gene. V dropped 0 bases and J dropped 2 bases, with 9 bases sitting between them. The CDR3 sequence is 14 residues long. The CDR3: CASSLVYGAYEQYF. CDR3 sequence (DNA): TGTGCCAGCAGCTTGGTATACGGAGCCTACGAGCAGTACTTC.

The V call is TRBV3-1, the J call TRBJ2-1; 15 positions agree with TRBD2. CDR3 size: 18 residues. CDR1 is LGHDT and CDR2 is YNNKEL in the germline V gene (reference sequence). Trimming took 6 bases from V and 6 from J; bases not matched to a gene: 12. The CDR3 nucleotides are TGTGCCAGCAGTTATAGGACTAGCGGGGGGGCCATACGCAATGAGCAGTTCTTC. It translates to CASSYRTSGGAIRNEQFF.

Worth noting for this clonotype: The junction departs from the called germline gene at one end, perhaps through a read error. This chain connects TRBV12-3 or TRBV12-4 to TRBJ2-3, with no clear D. The CDR3 spans 14 residues. The CDR3 nucleotides read TGTGCCAGCAGTTTTAAGCCGTTCACAGACACGCAGTATTTT. This translates into CASSFKPFTDTQYF.

The genes are TRBV6-6 and TRBJ1-4; maybe TRBD1 (5 bases). The germline V gene encodes CDR1 MNHNY and CDR2 SVGAGI (reference sequence). This CDR3 contains 14 residues. Trimming stripped 2 bases from V and 8 bases from J, with 12 bases between. This chain's CDR3 is CASSYADGGEKLFF. The CDR3 bases are TGTGCCAGCAGTTACGCTGACGGGGGAGAAAAACTGTTTTTT.

This clonotype turned up a few times. As DNA, the CDR3 is TGCGCCAGCAGCCCAATTATCGGGACAGCCAATGAGCAGTACTTC. Translating gives CASSPIIGTANEQYF. V is TRBV5-1 and J is TRBJ2-5; 7 bases fit TRBD1. CDR1 is SGHRS, CDR2 YFSETQ, per germline. The ends lost 4 bases at V and 11 bases at J; junction bases unmatched: 17. The CDR3 totals 15 residues.

This clonotype was found once. J is TRBJ2-7 and V is TRBV27; 9 nucleotides align to TRBD1. CDR1 is MNHEY and CDR2 is SMNVEV in the germline V gene (reference sequence). This CDR3 region has 17 residues. The trim removed 2 bases at V and 0 bases at J, leaving 8 bases unmatched. CDR3 region: CASSLLAGTGNSYEQYF. The CDR3, as DNA: TGTGCCAGCAGTTTACTAGCTGGGACAGGGAACTCCTACGAGCAGTACTTC.

On this clonotype itself: Just one base apart from a much larger clone, this may be a read error. The chain links TRBV7-9 to TRBJ2-5, with 8 bases aligning to TRBD2. The V segment lost 5 bases and the J segment 11 bases; nucleotides outside the gene matches: 16. The germline CDR1 and CDR2 sequences are SEHNR and FQNEAQ (reference sequence). The CDR3 has 15 amino acids. CDR3 nucleotide sequence: TGTGCCAGCAGCCATCCCGGGACTAGTATTTGGGAGCAGTACTTC. Amino acids: CASSHPGTSIWEQYF.

This clonotype was picked up a small number of times. The rearrangement uses TRBV6-5 and TRBJ2-3; D is undetermined. Germline CDR1 and CDR2: MNHEY and SVGAGI. The CDR3 is 12 amino acids. The V end lost 2 bases, the J end lost 7 bases, and 7 bases lay between the germline ends. The CDR3 loop is CASSYKGNTQYF. The CDR3 DNA is TGTGCCAGCAGTTACAAGGGAAATACGCAGTATTTT.

The chain combines TRBV6-5 with TRBJ2-6, with TRBD1 as a possible D gene (6 bases). The V gene lost 2 bases and the J gene lost 5 bases, with 13 bases spanning the gap. CDR3 length equals 16 residues. Per germline, CDR1 MNHEY and CDR2 SVGAGI. Here the CDR3 reads CASSYLDRNWANVLTF. The DNA of the CDR3 is TGTGCCAGCAGTTACCTGGACAGAAACTGGGCCAACGTCCTGACTTTC.

The chain has TRBV18 and TRBJ2-3; D gene unclear. With 3 bases removed from V and 1 base from J, the gap between germline ends came to 5 bases. CDR1 KGHSH and CDR2 LQKENI come from the germline V gene. The length of the CDR3 is 13 residues. CDR3 sequence reads: CASSPDGTDTQYF. In nucleotides, the CDR3 is TGTGCCAGCTCACCCGACGGCACAGATACGCAGTATTTT. Full variable domain (rest looked up from reference TRBV18 and TRBJ2-3): NAGVMQNPRHLVRRRGQEARLRCSPMKGHSHVYWYRQLPEEGLKFMVYLQKENIIDESGMPKERFSAEFPKEGPSILRIQQVVRGDSAAYFCASSPDGTDTQYFGPGTRLTVL.

The CDR3 coding sequence is TGTGCCAGCAGCTTTTCAGGTTCTAACTATGGCTACACCTTC. Encoded protein: CASSFSGSNYGYTF. The chain couples TRBV7-9 to TRBJ1-2; D uncertain. The CDR3 loop spans 14 amino acids. Trimming stripped 3 bases from V and 0 bases from J, with 8 bases between. The V gene's germline CDR1 is SEHNR and CDR2 FQNEAQ (reference sequence). Full variable domain (remainder filled in from reference TRBV7-9 and TRBJ1-2): DTGVSQNPRHKITKRGQNVTFRCDPISEHNRLYWYRQTLGQGPEFLTYFQNEAQLEKSRLLSDRFSAERPKGSFSTLEIQRTEQGDSAMYLCASSFSGSNYGYTFGSGTRLTVV.

The CDR3 sequence is CAISESQGGTYEQYF. DNA for the CDR3: TGTGCCATCAGTGAGTCACAGGGGGGCACCTACGAGCAGTACTTC. The V call is TRBV10-3, the J call TRBJ2-7, with 8 bases aligning to TRBD1. This CDR3 is built from 15 residues. The V gene end was trimmed by 0 bases and the J gene end by 2 bases; junction bases not matched to a gene: 3. Germline loops: CDR1 ENHRY, CDR2 SYGVKD.

This sequence joins TRBV12-3 or TRBV12-4 and TRBJ2-1; 14 positions agree with TRBD2. CDR3 length: 18 residues. The J segment lost 4 bases and the V segment lost 5 bases, leaving 10 bases of the junction unmatched. CDR3: CASSDGLAGGPIYNEQFF. The CDR3 DNA sequence: TGTGCCAGCAGTGACGGACTAGCGGGGGGCCCGATTTACAATGAGCAGTTCTTC.

This chain links TRBV12-3 or TRBV12-4 with TRBJ1-6, with a possible D match to TRBD1 (5 bases). The CDR3 runs 14 residues. Between the trimmed V and J ends, which lost 4 bases and 13 bases, there was a span of 17 bases. The CDR3 protein is CASSSTGDGYPLHF. CDR3 bases: TGTGCCAGCAGTTCAACCGGGGACGGGTACCCCCTCCACTTT.